The source of this T cell receptor (beta chain) is a study of blood T cell repertoires in COVID-19. The overall study: Acute-phase and convalescent COVID-19 samples originated in the United States, Italy and Spain.

Generated by immunoSEQ multiplex PCR, the TCRdb table keeps only in-frame clones and is missing some. The sample lists about 190,000 clones, 88% occurring once. Germline-derived CDR1 and CDR2 are MGHRA and YSYEKL. With 4 bases clipped from V and 0 bases from J, the junction kept 4 bases outside the gene matches. The CDR3 runs 18 residues. The clonotype was recovered from a man aged 25 to 40 with acute or convalescent COVID-19. The sample was peripheral blood. The genes are TRBV4-1 and TRBJ2-4, with TRBD2 matching over 15 bases. The CDR3 protein is CASSPGLAGGAAKNIQYF. The DNA for the CDR3 is TGCGCCAGCAGCCCGGGACTAGCGGGAGGTGCAGCCAAAAACATTCAGTACTTC.